The source of this T cell receptor beta chain is a study of blood T cells in healthy people across ages. The authors drew 8 to 10 milliliters of peripheral blood from each donor. The CDR3 contains 13 residues. V dropped 7 bases and J dropped 4; count of bases not matched to a gene: 2. The germline V gene has CDR1 MNHEY and CDR2 SVGEGT. A second PCR of roughly 7 to 11 cycles used a sample-barcoded 5' primer and a J-beta primer mix. Every single cDNA molecule received a tag from a template-switch adaptor with 12 random nucleotides. TCRdb processed the 5' RACE reads anew with MiXCR; each CDR3 protein has one entry. The table lists some 700,000 distinct CDR3 sequences, more than 40% of them singletons. Notes on this clonotype: Its antigen is still unknown.

General study points: Getting older went along with TCR beta diversity per million T cells dropping roughly linearly. One million T cells yielded diversity estimates that were considered underestimates.

The specimen was blood. The sequence derives from a woman aged 55 to 70 in good health. The rearrangement links TRBV6-2 or TRBV6-3 to TRBJ2-7, with 12 positions matching TRBD2. The CDR3 DNA follows: TGTGCCAGCATGACTAGCGGGAGTTACGAGCAGTACTTC. It translates to CASMTSGSYEQYF.